Detailed here is one T cell receptor (beta chain). Each TCR library consumed around 3,600 ng of total RNA. TCRdb re-called the 5' RACE reads; every CDR3 protein appears as one record, without DNA. With some 450,000 distinct CDR3 sequences in the sample, the ten largest clones hold roughly 2.3%. The CDR3 is made up of 15 amino acids. Whole blood without T cell sorting served as the source of isolated total RNA. This sample stems from a study of monozygotic twins with inflammatory bowel disease. The sample was blood. The origin of this receptor is a human donor with ulcerative colitis or Crohn's disease, or a healthy co-twin of an affected twin (not recorded which). V gene TRBV12-3 or TRBV12-4 combines with J gene TRBJ2-1; lacking DNA, the TRBD2 call made by TCRdb goes unchecked. This CDR3 is CASGDLAGGRNEQFF.